The rows below give T cell receptor beta chains drawn from one sample of a study of response to subunit inactivated influenza vaccine. Using its own MiXCR run on the RT-PCR reads, TCRdb lists one record per CDR3 protein. The sample has around 580,000 distinct CDR3 sequences, 12% seen once. The material was PBMCs from blood, obtained on the day of vaccination. These receptors came from a man aged 50-60 years who received an inactivated influenza vaccine. CDR3s include the opening cysteine and the closing phenylalanine or tryptophan. A D gene is named only where the DNA matches it firmly. Some rows mark clone size as missing; the rest say once, few, many or name a class of expanded clone.

cdr3_nt cdr3_aa clone_size v_call d_call j_call
TGTGCCAGGAGTTTCATCGGACAGGGGTTCGGCGAGCAGTACTTC CARSFIGQGFGEQYF . TRBV28 TRBD1 TRBJ2-7
TGTGCCAGCAGCTTAGATGCTAGCGGACCCTACAATGAGCAGTTCTTC CASSLDASGPYNEQFF many TRBV7-2 TRBD2 TRBJ2-1
TGTGCCATCAGTCCCACGAGCGGGAGGGTCACAGATACGCAGTATTTT CAISPTSGRVTDTQYF many TRBV10-3 TRBD2 TRBJ2-3
TGCAGCGTTGAATCTGTAAATAAAGCTTTCTTT CSVESVNKAFF few TRBV29-1 . TRBJ1-1
TGTGCCAGCAGCCAGGGGACAGGGGGGCTGGCTTTCTTT CASSQGTGGLAFF few TRBV3-1 TRBD1 TRBJ1-1
TGCGCCAGCAGCCAAGGCACGGTCTTCGGACTAGCTTTTCGGTTCTTC CASSQGTVFGLAFRFF . TRBV4-1 TRBD2 TRBJ2-1
TGTGCTAGCTCAATAGCGGGAGGGCCTAATGAGCAGTTCTTC CASSIAGGPNEQFF . TRBV12-5 TRBD2 TRBJ2-1
TGCAGCGTTGAGGGGACTAGCGGGAGGGCGGGCTCCTACAATGAGCAGTTCTTC CSVEGTSGRAGSYNEQFF . TRBV29-1 TRBD2 TRBJ2-1
TGTGCCAGCAGCTCGACAGACAACGAGCAGTACTTC CASSSTDNEQYF many TRBV7-9 . TRBJ2-7
TGCGCCAGCAGCCAAGATCTATGGGTTAATGAAAAACTGTTTTTT CASSQDLWVNEKLFF few TRBV4-3 . TRBJ1-4
TGTGCCATCTGTTTAGCCCCCCTAGCGACTAGCTCCTACAATGAGCAGTTCTTC CAICLAPLATSSYNEQFF . TRBV2 . TRBJ2-1
TGTGCCAGCAGTTTCGTGGGAGGCCTTCCTTATACGCAGTATTTT CASSFVGGLPYTQYF . TRBV27 . TRBJ2-3
TGCAGTGCGCGGAGACAGGAGACGAACACCGGGGAGCTGTTTTTT CSARRQETNTGELFF . TRBV20-1 . TRBJ2-2
TGTGCCAGCAGCCAAGATTGGGATACTTGGGAGACCCAGTACTTC CASSQDWDTWETQYF . TRBV3-1 . TRBJ2-5
TGTGCCAGTAATAAAGCGAGGGGGCGGATCAATGAGCAGTTCTTC CASNKARGRINEQFF . TRBV19 TRBD1 TRBJ2-1